Each of the 25 T cell receptor beta chains below was sequenced from the same sample in a study of cytomegalovirus exposure and HLA in healthy donors. The PCR used 60 Vbeta and 13 Jbeta primers. Clones were read by immunoSEQ multiplex PCR, and TCRdb kept only the in-frame ones, dropping some. The sample records around 160,000 clones, roughly 80% being singletons. Sequenced input: PBMCs. The origin of the receptors is a man in his late teens or twenties in good health and CMV-seropositive.

J is TRBJ1-5 and V is TRBV5-1, with a weak D call TRBD1 (5 bases). CDR1 and CDR2 (germline): SGHRS, YFSETQ. The CDR3 has 16 amino acids. The V end lost 0 bases, the J end lost 2 bases, and 12 bases lay between the germline ends. CDR3 loop: CASSLEGPVGNQPQHF. For the CDR3, the DNA is TGCGCCAGCAGCTTGGAGGGGCCGGTGGGCAATCAGCCCCAGCATTTT.

The CDR3 DNA reads TGTGCCAGCAGCAAAGAGCCGGGGATCGACTATGGCTACACCTTC. Encoded protein: CASSKEPGIDYGYTF. The gene calls are TRBV21-1 and TRBJ1-2. TRBV21-1 is described as a pseudogene. The CDR3 totals 15 residues.

This clone was observed a few times. The chain couples TRBV5-1 to TRBJ2-3; D is unresolved. The CDR3 consists of 15 residues. V lost 6 bases to trimming and J lost 3 bases, with 17 bases between them. From germline, CDR1 is SGHRS and CDR2 YFSETQ. The CDR3 loop is CASTAFIAGTDTQYF. Here the CDR3 DNA reads TGCGCCAGCACAGCCTTTATAGCCGGAACAGATACGCAGTATTTT.

The rearrangement uses TRBV19 and TRBJ2-7; no definite D call. The V end was cut by 5 bases, the J end by 2 bases, with 10 bases between. CDR1 and CDR2 (germline): LNHDA, SQIVND (reference sequence). There are 13 residues in the CDR3. CDR3 amino acids: CASSSTETYEQYF. The CDR3 DNA reads TGTGCCAGTAGTTCTACAGAGACCTACGAGCAGTACTTC. The whole variable domain, remainder taken from reference TRBV19 and TRBJ2-7, is DGGITQSPKYLFRKEGQNVTLSCEQNLNHDAMYWYRQDPGQGLRLIYYSQIVNDFQKGDIAEGYSVSREKKESFPLTVTSAQKNPTAFYLCASSSTETYEQYFGPGTRLTVT.

The J gene is TRBJ2-5, the V gene TRBV6-5; 7 bases are shared with TRBD1. Unmatched junction bases numbered 6, after V lost 4 bases and J lost 4 bases. CDR1 and CDR2 (germline): MNHEY, SVGAGI. The CDR3 is made up of 14 amino acids. In nucleotides, the CDR3 is TGTGCCAGCAGTTTCGGACAGGCAGGAGAGACCCAGTACTTC. It translates to CASSFGQAGETQYF.

The chain combines TRBV6-5 with TRBJ1-5; D is uncertain. The germline gives CDR1 MNHEY, CDR2 SVGAGI. This CDR3 region has 13 residues. Trimming stripped 2 bases from V and 6 bases from J, with 8 bases between. DNA for the CDR3: TGTGCCAGCAGTTACGTGGGCCCTCAGCCCCAGCATTTT. Amino acids: CASSYVGPQPQHF.

Only a few counts were recorded for this clone. The chain combines TRBV27 with TRBJ1-2, with D tentatively TRBD1 (6 bases). Trimming shortened V by 6 bases and J by 8 bases, and 13 bases separated the two germline ends. CDR3 length: 12 amino acids. Per the germline V gene, CDR1 is MNHEY and CDR2 is SMNVEV (reference sequence). CDR3 loop: CASRGGAYGYTF. The CDR3 DNA reads TGTGCCAGCAGAGGGGGGGCTTACGGCTACACCTTC.

The rearrangement links TRBV19 to TRBJ1-5, with D uncertain. CDR3 length equals 15 residues. V dropped 2 bases and J dropped 9 bases, with 17 bases sitting between them. The germline V gene has CDR1 LNHDA and CDR2 SQIVND (reference sequence). CDR3 DNA sequence: TGTGCCAGTAGTATAACGGACCGCGGCGGGTGGCCCCAGCATTTT. This sequence encodes CASSITDRGGWPQHF.

CDR3 nucleotide sequence: TGTGCCAGCAGTCGACAGGGGGCCAGGTATGGCTACACCTTC. This codes for CASSRQGARYGYTF. The V call is TRBV6-1, the J call TRBJ1-2; 10 bases fit TRBD1. The junction had 5 bases not matched to a gene; V was cut back by 5 bases and J by 5 bases. The CDR3 sequence is 14 residues long. CDR1 MNHNS and CDR2 SASEGT come from the germline V gene.

The rearrangement joins TRBV4-3 to TRBJ2-3; tentative D call: TRBD1 (5 bases). Germline V gives CDR1 LGHNA, CDR2 YSLEER. The CDR3 has 15 residues. V lost 0 bases and J lost 0, with 7 bases in between. This chain's CDR3 is CASSQDRDSTDTQYF. The CDR3 DNA reads as TGCGCCAGCAGCCAAGACAGGGATAGCACAGATACGCAGTATTTT.

This sequence joins TRBV7-8 and TRBJ1-5; D uncertain. This CDR3 is built from 15 residues. V lost 1 base and J 0 bases, leaving 7 bases between the germline ends. Germline CDR1 and CDR2: SGHVS and FQNEAQ. CDR3 sequence (DNA): TGTGCCAGCAGCTTAGGTAGTAATAGCAATCAGCCCCAGCATTTT. It encodes CASSLGSNSNQPQHF.

This chain connects TRBV7-9 to TRBJ2-1; tentatively, D is TRBD2 (5 bases). The germline V gene has CDR1 SEHNR and CDR2 FQNEAQ (reference sequence). This CDR3 contains 12 residues. The V gene lost 6 bases and the J gene lost 7 bases, with 10 bases spanning the gap. CDR3 sequence reads: CASSSRANEQFF. The CDR3 DNA reads as TGTGCCAGCAGTTCGCGGGCGAATGAGCAGTTCTTC.

This chain uses TRBV5-8 with TRBJ2-1; a possible D gene is TRBD1 (6 bases). The germline V gene has CDR1 SGHTS and CDR2 YDEGEE. V was cut by 4 bases and J by 5 bases, with 16 bases left in between. This CDR3 comprises 15 residues. In DNA, the CDR3 is TGTGCCAGCAGCCCGGGACAAAAGCTCAACAATGAGCAGTTCTTC. This encodes CASSPGQKLNNEQFF.

V is TRBV29-1 and J is TRBJ2-7; 7 bases align to TRBD1. V lost 4 bases and J lost 0; bases outside the gene matches: 9. This CDR3 is 15 amino acids long. The germline V gene has CDR1 SQVTM and CDR2 ANQGSEA. In DNA, the CDR3 is TGCAGCGTTGGAATCGGGACAGAGCACTCCTACGAGCAGTACTTC. Translation: CSVGIGTEHSYEQYF.

The chain combines TRBV7-3 with TRBJ2-1; D is perhaps TRBD1 (6 bases). Per germline, CDR1 SGHTA and CDR2 FQGTGA. The CDR3 is 14 residues long. V was shortened by 0 bases and J by 7 bases, with 10 bases between the two germline ends. The CDR3 DNA follows: TGTGCCAGCAGCTTAACGCCCACAGGGAATGAGCAGTTCTTC. The encoded protein is CASSLTPTGNEQFF.

The chain joins TRBV4-1 to TRBJ1-5; D unclear. The germline gives CDR1 MGHRA, CDR2 YSYEKL. CDR3 size: 14 residues. V was trimmed by 2 bases and J by 6 bases, leaving 11 bases between them. CDR3 DNA sequence: TGCGCCAGCAGCCAACGGGAAACCGCTCAGCCCCAGCATTTT. Translated: CASSQRETAQPQHF.

V gene TRBV30 combines with J gene TRBJ2-5; possibly TRBD1 for D (6 bases). Trimming removed 4 bases at V and 7 bases at J, with 16 bases between. Germline V gene lookup returns CDR1 GTSNPN and CDR2 SVGIG (reference sequence). The CDR3 has 13 amino acids. The CDR3 protein is CAWTQGIGGTQYF. The CDR3 DNA sequence: TGTGCCTGGACGCAGGGGATCGGAGGGACCCAGTACTTC.

The gene calls are TRBV11-3 and TRBJ2-7; D not certain. CDR1 is SGHNT, CDR2 YENEEA, per germline. The CDR3 length is 12 residues. The V and J ends lost 4 bases and 6 bases respectively, with 10 bases between them. CDR3 amino acids: CASSSSYGEQYF. CDR3 DNA sequence: TGTGCCAGCAGCTCATCCTATGGCGAGCAGTACTTC. Complete variable domain (other parts from reference TRBV11-3 and TRBJ2-7): EAGVVQSPRYKIIEKKQPVAFWCNPISGHNTLYWYLQNLGQGPELLIRYENEEAVDDSQLPKDRFSAERLKGVDSTLKIQPAELGDSAVYLCASSSSYGEQYFGPGTRLTVT.

Notes on this clone: The same CDR3 is also encoded by other DNA sequences in this sample. This rearrangement joins TRBV13 to TRBJ2-5, with TRBD1 identical over 10 bases. Germline V lookup: CDR1 PRHDT, CDR2 FYEKMQ (reference sequence). Trimming took 5 bases from V and 8 from J; bases not matched to a gene: 17. This CDR3 has 17 residues. The CDR3 DNA is TGTGCCAGCAGCGCTGAGGGAGACAGGGGGCCACGGGAAACCCAGTACTTC. Amino acid sequence: CASSAEGDRGPRETQYF.

The J gene is TRBJ2-1, the V gene TRBV5-1; 7 nucleotides align to TRBD1. This CDR3 is 14 amino acids long. Germline CDR1 and CDR2: SGHRS and YFSETQ. Trimming removed 3 bases from V and 2 bases from J; junction bases left unmatched: 2. CDR3 protein: CASSSGQPYNEQFF. In DNA form, the CDR3 reads TGCGCCAGCAGCTCGGGACAGCCCTACAATGAGCAGTTCTTC.

This chain uses TRBV18 with TRBJ2-7; D might be TRBD2 (5 bases). The CDR3 has 14 amino acids. V lost 5 bases, J lost 6 bases, and 17 bases lay in between. CDR1 and CDR2 from the germline V gene are KGHSH and LQKENI. CDR3 amino acids: CASSGSSTSREQYF. The CDR3 DNA reads as TGTGCCAGCTCAGGATCTAGCACCTCTCGCGAGCAGTACTTC. The full variable domain, completed using reference TRBV18 and TRBJ2-7, is NAGVMQNPRHLVRRRGQEARLRCSPMKGHSHVYWYRQLPEEGLKFMVYLQKENIIDESGMPKERFSAEFPKEGPSILRIQQVVRGDSAAYFCASSGSSTSREQYFGPGTRLTVT.

The genes are TRBV7-9 and TRBJ2-1; no clear D. Germline loops: CDR1 SEHNR, CDR2 FQNEAQ (reference sequence). V was pared by 2 bases and J by 5 bases, with 13 bases between. The CDR3 has 15 amino acids. CDR3 region: CASSLFGAGNNEQFF. CDR3 DNA sequence: TGTGCCAGCAGCTTATTCGGTGCAGGTAACAATGAGCAGTTCTTC.

This clone has just one count. This chain joins TRBV30 and TRBJ1-4; tentative D call: TRBD1 (6 bases). V was shortened by 8 bases and J by 3 bases, with 10 bases between the two germline ends. This CDR3 comprises 12 residues. The V gene's germline CDR1 is GTSNPN and CDR2 SVGIG (reference sequence). The CDR3 coding sequence is TGTGCCCTTCAGGGGTCTAATGAAAAACTGTTTTTT. Its translation: CALQGSNEKLFF.

The rearrangement joins TRBV9 to TRBJ2-3; 8 bases fit TRBD2. V dropped 0 bases and J dropped 10; count of bases not matched to a gene: 13. CDR3 length: 16 amino acids. In germline, CDR1 is SGDLS, CDR2 YYNGEE. The CDR3 loop reads CASSVVGSGAASAQYF. DNA for the CDR3: TGTGCCAGCAGCGTAGTGGGTAGCGGGGCCGCGTCTGCGCAGTATTTT.

This clone was seen a few times. The J gene is TRBJ2-3, the V gene TRBV7-3, with TRBD1 as a possible D gene (6 bases). Germline V gene data show CDR1 as SGHTA and CDR2 as FQGTGA. The CDR3 runs 16 residues. V was cut by 1 base and J by 0 bases, with 11 bases left in between. The CDR3 nucleotides read TGTGCCAGCAGCTTAATGGGGGCCACTAGCACAGATACGCAGTATTTT. Residues: CASSLMGATSTDTQYF.